The clone carrying this TCR beta chain is labeled medium-sized. The antigen is not known. The CDR3 runs 15 residues. CDR1 is MNHEY and CDR2 is SVGAGI in the germline V gene. V lost 7 bases and J lost 5, with 15 bases in between. These data belong to a study of radiation and T cells in renal cell carcinoma. Study-level points and caveats: Dominant CDR3 motifs were more common in irradiated tumors than controls. Pretreatment tumor biopsies were lacking, so baseline clonotypes are unknown. In nephrectomy-only tumors, top 100 clonotypes averaged roughly 45%, versus around 54% irradiated.

This sample's treatment: 15 Gy SBRT to primary tumor, nephrectomy 4 weeks later. Nephrectomy followed 15 Gy stereotactic body radiation by 4 weeks. Measured with immunoSEQ multiplex PCR; TCRdb has only the in-frame clones, and not every one. Of about 5,200 clones in the sample, approximately 60% were seen once. The rearrangement links TRBV6-5 to TRBJ1-6; no firm D call. The sequencing used tumor tissue, collected from a patient whose treatment included radiotherapy and nephrectomy. The TCR sequence derives from a man aged 55 to 69 with renal cell carcinoma. The CDR3 nucleotides are TGTGCCAGCACATTCGGACGGAACGATAATTCACCCCTCCACTTT. This translates into CASTFGRNDNSPLHF.